This paragraph covers one T cell receptor (beta chain) sequence. The data were taken from a study of blood T cell repertoires in COVID-19. TCRdb keeps only in-frame clones here, not all; method: immunoSEQ multiplex PCR. The table lists around 140,000 clones, around 72% of them singletons. Sequencing was done on a sample of peripheral blood. The sequence was collected from a woman aged 55-70 years with acute or convalescent COVID-19.

CDR3 sequence reads: CASRNLDGSYEQYF. CDR3 DNA: TGTGCCAGCAGAAATCTAGATGGGTCCTACGAGCAGTACTTC. The chain carries TRBV27 and TRBJ2-7, with D uncertain. CDR3 length: 14 amino acids. Between the trimmed V and J ends, which lost 6 bases and 1 base, there was a span of 13 bases. Germline-derived CDR1 and CDR2 are MNHEY and SMNVEV (reference sequence).